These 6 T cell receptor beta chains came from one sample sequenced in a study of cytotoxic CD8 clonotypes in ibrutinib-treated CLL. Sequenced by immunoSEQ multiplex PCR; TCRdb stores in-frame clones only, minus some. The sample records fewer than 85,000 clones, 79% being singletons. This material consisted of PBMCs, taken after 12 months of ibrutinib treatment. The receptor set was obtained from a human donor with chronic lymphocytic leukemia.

The CDR3 region has the DNA TGTGCCAGCAGTCCAACCCGGACTCCAGATACGCAGTATTTT. Translated: CASSPTRTPDTQYF. This sequence joins TRBV28 and TRBJ2-3, with a weak D call TRBD2 (5 bases). V lost 5 bases and J 4 bases, leaving 13 bases between the germline ends. Germline V lookup: CDR1 MDHEN, CDR2 SYDVKM. CDR3 length: 14 residues.

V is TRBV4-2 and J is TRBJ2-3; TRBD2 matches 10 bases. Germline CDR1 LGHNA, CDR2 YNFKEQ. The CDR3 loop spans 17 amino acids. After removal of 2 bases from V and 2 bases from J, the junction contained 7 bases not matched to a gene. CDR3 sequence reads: CASSQIGTSEPTDTQYF. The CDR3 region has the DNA TGTGCCAGCAGCCAAATAGGGACTAGCGAACCCACAGATACGCAGTATTTT.

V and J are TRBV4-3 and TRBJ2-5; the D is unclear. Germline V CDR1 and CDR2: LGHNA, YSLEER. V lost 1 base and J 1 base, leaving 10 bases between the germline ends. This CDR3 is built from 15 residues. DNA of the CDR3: TGCGCCAGCAGCCAAGGGGCCGCGGCCCAAGAGACCCAGTACTTC. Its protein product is CASSQGAAAQETQYF.

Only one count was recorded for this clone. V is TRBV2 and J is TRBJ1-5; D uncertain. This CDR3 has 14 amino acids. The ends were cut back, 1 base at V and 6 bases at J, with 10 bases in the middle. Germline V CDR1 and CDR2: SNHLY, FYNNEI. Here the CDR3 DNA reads TGTGCCAGCAGTGAAGTCTGGGTGGGTCAGCCCCAGCATTTT. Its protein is CASSEVWVGQPQHF.

The CDR3 loop is CASSWEGYYGYTF. CDR3 DNA: TGTGCCAGCAGCTGGGAGGGCTACTATGGCTACACCTTC. This chain uses TRBV21-1 with TRBJ1-2. TRBV21-1 is reported as a pseudogene. The CDR3 runs to 13 residues.

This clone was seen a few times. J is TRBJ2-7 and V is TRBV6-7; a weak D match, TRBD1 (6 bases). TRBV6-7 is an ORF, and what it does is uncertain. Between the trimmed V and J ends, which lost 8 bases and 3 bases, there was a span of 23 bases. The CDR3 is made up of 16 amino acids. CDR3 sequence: CASQGNDRSPGYEQYF. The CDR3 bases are TGTGCCAGCCAGGGGAATGACAGGTCCCCGGGCTACGAGCAGTACTTC.